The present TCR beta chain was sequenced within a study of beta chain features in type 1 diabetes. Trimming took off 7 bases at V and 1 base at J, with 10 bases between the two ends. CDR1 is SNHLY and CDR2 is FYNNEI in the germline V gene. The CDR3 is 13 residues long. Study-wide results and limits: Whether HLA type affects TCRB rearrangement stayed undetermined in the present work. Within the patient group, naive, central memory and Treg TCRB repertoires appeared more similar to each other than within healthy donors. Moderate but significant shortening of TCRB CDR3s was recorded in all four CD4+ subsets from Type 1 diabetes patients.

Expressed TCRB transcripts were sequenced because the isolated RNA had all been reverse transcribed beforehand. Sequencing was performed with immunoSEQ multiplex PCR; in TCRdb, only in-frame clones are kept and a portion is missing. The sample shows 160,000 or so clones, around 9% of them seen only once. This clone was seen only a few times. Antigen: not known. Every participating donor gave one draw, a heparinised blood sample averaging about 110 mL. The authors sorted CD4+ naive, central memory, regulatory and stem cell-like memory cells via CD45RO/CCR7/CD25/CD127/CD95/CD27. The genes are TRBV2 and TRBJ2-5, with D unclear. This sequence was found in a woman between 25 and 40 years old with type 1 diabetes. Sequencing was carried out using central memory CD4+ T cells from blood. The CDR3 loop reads CASMRGTQETQYF. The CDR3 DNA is TGTGCCAGCATGAGAGGAACCCAAGAGACCCAGTACTTC.